This is a list of T cell receptor beta chains from one sample in a study of early T cells in non-severe SARS-CoV-2 infection. MiXCR was run by TCRdb on the 5' RACE reads, yielding one entry per CDR3 protein. The sample has 25,000 to 30,000 distinct CDR3 sequences, roughly 4.4% seen once. Sequencing was carried out using whole blood. The source is an adult who was a healthcare worker with PCR-confirmed SARS-CoV-2 infection or an uninfected control (not recorded which). Each CDR3 is given with its conserved first and last residue. A D gene is named only where the DNA matches it firmly. Rows may omit the clone size; those that give it use once, few, many or a size class.

CDR3: CASSVGGLAGEKFF
DNA: TGTGCCAGCAGCGTTGGGGGACTAGCGGGAGAGAAGTTCTTC
J: TRBJ2-1
D: TRBD2
V: TRBV7-9
size: .

CDR3: CASSYRTSGSETQYF
DNA: TGTGCCAGCAGCTACCGGACTAGCGGGAGTGAGACCCAGTACTTC
J: TRBJ2-5
D: TRBD2
V: TRBV7-2
size: many

CDR3: CASSSLDRGRNYGYTF
DNA: TGTGCCAGCAGTTCTCTGGACAGGGGACGGAACTATGGCTACACCTTC
J: TRBJ1-2
D: TRBD1
V: TRBV6-2/TRBV6-3
size: many

CDR3: CASSHSSGGETQYF
DNA: TGTGCCAGCAGCCATTCTAGCGGGGGAGAGACCCAGTACTTC
J: TRBJ2-5
D: TRBD2
V: TRBV3-1
size: many

CDR3: CASSLDQGRSPLHF
DNA: TGTGCCAGCAGCTTAGATCAGGGTAGATCACCCCTCCACTTT
J: TRBJ1-6
D: .
V: TRBV13
size: few

CDR3: CASSLVQQETQYF
DNA: TGTGCCAGCAGCTTAGTTCAACAAGAGACCCAGTACTTC
J: TRBJ2-5
D: .
V: TRBV7-2
size: many

CDR3: CSARLAQRTDTQYF
DNA: TGCAGTGCAAGACTAGCGCAACGCACAGATACGCAGTATTTT
J: TRBJ2-3
D: TRBD2
V: TRBV20-1
size: many

CDR3: CSASTTDRGASHIQYF
DNA: TGCAGTGCGAGTACCACGGACAGGGGAGCAAGCCACATTCAGTACTTC
J: TRBJ2-4
D: TRBD1
V: TRBV20-1
size: many

CDR3: CSVRTGAEAFF
DNA: TGCAGCGTGAGGACAGGGGCTGAAGCTTTCTTT
J: TRBJ1-1
D: TRBD1
V: TRBV29-1
size: few

CDR3: CASSKGGRTPRNQPQHF
DNA: TGTGCCAGCAGCAAAGGAGGGCGGACACCCCGCAATCAGCCCCAGCATTTT
J: TRBJ1-5
D: .
V: TRBV21-1
size: many

CDR3: CASSESGTSGAYNEQFF
DNA: TGTGCCAGCAGTGAATCCGGGACTAGCGGGGCCTACAATGAGCAGTTCTTC
J: TRBJ2-1
D: TRBD2
V: TRBV25-1
size: .

CDR3: CASSEGQANTEAFF
DNA: TGTGCCAGCAGCGAAGGACAGGCGAACACTGAAGCTTTCTTT
J: TRBJ1-1
D: TRBD1
V: TRBV27
size: many

CDR3: CAIRSTGGRTGELFF
DNA: TGTGCCATCAGGTCTACAGGGGGCCGGACCGGGGAGCTGTTTTTT
J: TRBJ2-2
D: TRBD1
V: TRBV10-3
size: many

CDR3: CASTPHSGSQNIQYF
DNA: TGTGCCAGCACCCCACACTCCGGCAGTCAAAACATTCAGTACTTC
J: TRBJ2-4
D: .
V: TRBV7-8
size: .

CDR3: CSARQGQETQYF
DNA: TGCAGCGCCCGACAGGGACAAGAGACCCAGTACTTC
J: TRBJ2-5
D: TRBD1
V: TRBV29-1
size: few

CDR3: CAISEGGLPTQYF
DNA: TGTGCCATCAGTGAGGGCGGGCTACCAACGCAGTATTTT
J: TRBJ2-3
D: .
V: TRBV10-3
size: many

CDR3: CASSRRGGNQPQHF
DNA: TGTGCCAGCAGCAGACGCGGTGGCAATCAGCCCCAGCATTTT
J: TRBJ1-5
D: .
V: TRBV7-2
size: many

CDR3: CASSPDFPQETQYF
DNA: TGTGCCAGCAGCCCAGATTTCCCCCAAGAGACCCAGTACTTC
J: TRBJ2-5
D: .
V: TRBV7-9
size: many

CDR3: CSARVGLAGPTQYF
DNA: TGCAGTGCTAGAGTGGGACTAGCGGGACCGACCCAGTACTTC
J: TRBJ2-5
D: TRBD2
V: TRBV20-1
size: .

CDR3: CASSELGGQGTEAFF
DNA: TGTGCCAGCAGTGAATTGGGGGGACAGGGCACTGAAGCTTTCTTT
J: TRBJ1-1
D: TRBD1
V: TRBV25-1
size: many

CDR3: CASSLDRKNIQYF
DNA: TGTGCCAGCAGCCTCGACAGGAAAAACATTCAGTACTTC
J: TRBJ2-4
D: .
V: TRBV6-6
size: many

CDR3: CASTPRGGTDTQYF
DNA: TGTGCCAGCACCCCTCGGGGAGGCACAGATACGCAGTATTTT
J: TRBJ2-3
D: .
V: TRBV6-6
size: many

CDR3: CATRDRDDEQYF
DNA: TGTGCCACCCGCGACAGGGACGACGAGCAGTACTTC
J: TRBJ2-7
D: TRBD1
V: TRBV24-1
size: .

CDR3: CASSPCPGTEVLNSYEQYF
DNA: TGTGCCAGCAGCCCCTGTCCCGGGACGGAAGTCCTCAACTCCTACGAGCAGTACTTC
J: TRBJ2-7
D: .
V: TRBV7-8
size: medium-sized

CDR3: CSARVMAAQETQYF
DNA: TGCAGTGCTAGAGTTATGGCCGCGCAAGAGACCCAGTACTTC
J: TRBJ2-5
D: .
V: TRBV20-1
size: many

CDR3: CASSRLGVVSPEETQYF
DNA: TGTGCCAGCAGCCGACTTGGGGTTGTAAGTCCCGAGGAGACCCAGTACTTC
J: TRBJ2-5
D: .
V: TRBV27
size: many

CDR3: CASSQDIASGPYEQYF
DNA: TGTGCCAGCAGCCAAGATATCGCTAGCGGACCCTACGAGCAGTACTTC
J: TRBJ2-7
D: TRBD2
V: TRBV4-2
size: many

CDR3: CVSSTLQADTIYF
DNA: TGTGTCAGCTCAACCCTACAGGCGGACACCATATATTTT
J: TRBJ1-3
D: .
V: TRBV18
size: .

CDR3: CASSPRAPLETQYF
DNA: TGTGCCAGCAGTCCAAGGGCCCCTTTGGAGACCCAGTACTTC
J: TRBJ2-5
D: .
V: TRBV6-1
size: many

CDR3: CASSQTAGRGETQYF
DNA: TGCGCCAGCAGCCAAACCGCAGGAAGGGGGGAGACCCAGTACTTC
J: TRBJ2-5
D: .
V: TRBV4-3
size: medium-sized

CDR3: CSARSISTDTQYF
DNA: TGCAGTGCTAGAAGTATTAGCACAGATACGCAGTATTTT
J: TRBJ2-3
D: .
V: TRBV20-1
size: many

CDR3: CASTTGTSSYNEQFF
DNA: TGTGCCAGCACAACCGGGACTAGCAGCTACAATGAGCAGTTCTTC
J: TRBJ2-1
D: TRBD2
V: TRBV10-3
size: many